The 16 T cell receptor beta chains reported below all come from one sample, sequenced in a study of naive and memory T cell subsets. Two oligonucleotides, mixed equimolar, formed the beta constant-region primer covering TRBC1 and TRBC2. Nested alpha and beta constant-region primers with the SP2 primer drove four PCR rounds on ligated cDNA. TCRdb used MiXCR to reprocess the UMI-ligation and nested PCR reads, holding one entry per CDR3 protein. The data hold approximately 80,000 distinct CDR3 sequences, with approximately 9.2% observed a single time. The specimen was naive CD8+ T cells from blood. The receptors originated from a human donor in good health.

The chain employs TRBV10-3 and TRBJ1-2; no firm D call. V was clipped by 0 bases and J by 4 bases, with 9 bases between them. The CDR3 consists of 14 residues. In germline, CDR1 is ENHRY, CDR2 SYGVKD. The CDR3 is CAISESPSGYGYTF. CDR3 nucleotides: TGTGCCATCAGTGAGTCCCCCAGTGGCTATGGCTACACCTTC.

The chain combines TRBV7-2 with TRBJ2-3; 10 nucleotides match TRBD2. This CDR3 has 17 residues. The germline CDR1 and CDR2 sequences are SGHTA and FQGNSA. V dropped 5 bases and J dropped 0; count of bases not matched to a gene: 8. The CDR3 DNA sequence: TGTACCAGCAGCCACCCACTAGCGGGGACTAGCACAGATACGCAGTATTTT. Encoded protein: CTSSHPLAGTSTDTQYF.

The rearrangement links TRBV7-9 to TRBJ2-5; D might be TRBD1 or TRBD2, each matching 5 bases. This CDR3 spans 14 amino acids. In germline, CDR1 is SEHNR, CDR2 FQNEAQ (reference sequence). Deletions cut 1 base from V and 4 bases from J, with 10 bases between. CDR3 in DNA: TGTGCCAGCAGCTTAGGTTCGGGGACAGAGACCCAGTACTTC. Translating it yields CASSLGSGTETQYF.

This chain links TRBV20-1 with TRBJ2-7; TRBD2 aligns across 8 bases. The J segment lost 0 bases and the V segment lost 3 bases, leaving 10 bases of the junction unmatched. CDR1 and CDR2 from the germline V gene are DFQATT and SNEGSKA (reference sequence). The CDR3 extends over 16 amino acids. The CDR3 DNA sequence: TGCAGTGCTAGCGGGCGGGACGGGAGGGTCTCCTACGAGCAGTACTTC. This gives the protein CSASGRDGRVSYEQYF.

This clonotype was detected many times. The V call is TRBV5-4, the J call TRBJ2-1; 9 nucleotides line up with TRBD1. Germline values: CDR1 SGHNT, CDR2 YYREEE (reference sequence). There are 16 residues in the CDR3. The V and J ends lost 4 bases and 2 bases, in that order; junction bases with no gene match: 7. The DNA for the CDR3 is TGTGCCAGCAGCGCAGGGACAGGGTTTACCTACAATGAGCAGTTCTTC. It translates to CASSAGTGFTYNEQFF. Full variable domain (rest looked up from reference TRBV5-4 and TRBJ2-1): ETGVTQSPTHLIKTRGQQVTLRCSSQSGHNTVSWYQQALGQGPQFIFQYYREEENGRGNFPPRFSGLQFPNYSSELNVNALELDDSALYLCASSAGTGFTYNEQFFGPGTRLTVL.

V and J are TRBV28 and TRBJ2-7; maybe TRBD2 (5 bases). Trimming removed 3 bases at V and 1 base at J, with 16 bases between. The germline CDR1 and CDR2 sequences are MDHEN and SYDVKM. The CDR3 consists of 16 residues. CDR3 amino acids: CASSFGLAGVSYEQYF. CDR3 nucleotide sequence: TGTGCCAGCAGTTTTGGGCTAGCTGGAGTTTCCTACGAGCAGTACTTC. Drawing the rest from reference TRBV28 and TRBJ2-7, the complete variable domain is DVKVTQSSRYLVKRTGEKVFLECVQDMDHENMFWYRQDPGLGLRLIYFSYDVKMKEKGDIPEGYSVSREKKERFSLILESASTNQTSMYLCASSFGLAGVSYEQYFGPGTRLTVT.

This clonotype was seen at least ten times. The CDR3 spells CASSPEASGTHQETQYF. In DNA form, the CDR3 reads TGTGCCAGCAGCCCGGAGGCTAGCGGGACCCATCAAGAGACCCAGTACTTC. V usage is TRBV7-2 and J usage is TRBJ2-5; 9 bases map to TRBD2. Unmatched junction bases numbered 12, after V lost 5 bases and J lost 2 bases. There are 17 residues in the CDR3. Germline V gives CDR1 SGHTA, CDR2 FQGNSA.

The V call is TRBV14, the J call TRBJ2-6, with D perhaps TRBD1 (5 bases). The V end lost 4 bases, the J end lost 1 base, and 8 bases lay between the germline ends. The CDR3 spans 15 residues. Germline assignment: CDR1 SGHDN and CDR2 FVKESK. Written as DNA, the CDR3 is TGTGCCAGCAGCCTAGGGGCATCTGGGGCCAACGTCCTGACTTTC. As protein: CASSLGASGANVLTF.

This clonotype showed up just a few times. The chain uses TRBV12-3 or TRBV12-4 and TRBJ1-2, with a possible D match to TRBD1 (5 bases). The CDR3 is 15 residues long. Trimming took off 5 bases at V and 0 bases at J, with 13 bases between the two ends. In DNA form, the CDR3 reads TGTGCCAGCAGTCATCAACTGACAGCTAACTATGGCTACACCTTC. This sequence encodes CASSHQLTANYGYTF.

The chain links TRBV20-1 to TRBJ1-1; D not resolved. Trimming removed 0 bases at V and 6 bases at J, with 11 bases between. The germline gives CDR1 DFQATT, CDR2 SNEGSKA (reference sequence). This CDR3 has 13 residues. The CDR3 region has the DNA TGCAGTGCTAGAGACCTAAGGGTCCCTGAAGCTTTCTTT. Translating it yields CSARDLRVPEAFF.

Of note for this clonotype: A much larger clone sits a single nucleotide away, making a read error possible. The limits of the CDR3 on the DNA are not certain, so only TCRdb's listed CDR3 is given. This chain's CDR3 is CASSRVGSGAPVTF. This chain connects TRBV4-1 to TRBJ1-2; the table's D call, TRBD1, was not checked against the DNA. CDR1 is MGHRA and CDR2 is YSYEKL in the germline V gene. The CDR3 is 14 amino acids in total, end residues counted.

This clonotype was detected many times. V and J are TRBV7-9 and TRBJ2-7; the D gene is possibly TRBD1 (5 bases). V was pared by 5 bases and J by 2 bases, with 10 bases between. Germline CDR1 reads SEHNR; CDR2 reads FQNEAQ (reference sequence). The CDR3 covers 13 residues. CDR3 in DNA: TGTGCCAGCAGCGGGGCCCTTACCTACGAGCAGTACTTC. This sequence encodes CASSGALTYEQYF.

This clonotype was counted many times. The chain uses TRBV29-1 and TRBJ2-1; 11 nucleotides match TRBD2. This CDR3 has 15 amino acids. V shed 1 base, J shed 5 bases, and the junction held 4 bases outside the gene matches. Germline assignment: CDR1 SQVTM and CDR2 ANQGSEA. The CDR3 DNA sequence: TGCAGCGTTGAAGCTCCGGGACTAGCGGACAATGAGCAGTTCTTC. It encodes CSVEAPGLADNEQFF.

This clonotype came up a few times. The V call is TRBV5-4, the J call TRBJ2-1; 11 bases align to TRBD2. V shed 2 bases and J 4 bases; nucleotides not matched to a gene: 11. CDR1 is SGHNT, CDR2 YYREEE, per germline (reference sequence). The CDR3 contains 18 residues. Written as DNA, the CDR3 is TGTGCCAGCAGCTTAAGACTAGCGGGGATAAAACAATACAATGAGCAGTTCTTC. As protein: CASSLRLAGIKQYNEQFF.

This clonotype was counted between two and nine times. CDR3 in amino acids: CASSEDGNTEAFF. DNA for the CDR3: TGTGCCAGCAGTGAAGACGGAAACACTGAAGCTTTCTTT. This sequence joins TRBV6-1 and TRBJ1-1; D is unresolved. The CDR3 runs 13 residues. Germline CDR1 reads MNHNS; CDR2 reads SASEGT. With 1 base removed from V and 2 bases from J, the gap between germline ends came to 5 bases.

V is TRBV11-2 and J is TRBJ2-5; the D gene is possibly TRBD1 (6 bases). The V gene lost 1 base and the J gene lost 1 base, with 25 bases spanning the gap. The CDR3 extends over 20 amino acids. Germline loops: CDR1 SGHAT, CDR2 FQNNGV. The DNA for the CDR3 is TGTGCCAGCAGCTTAGGCTGGGGGCGTCAGGAGACCTTCATCCAAGAGACCCAGTACTTC. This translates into CASSLGWGRQETFIQETQYF. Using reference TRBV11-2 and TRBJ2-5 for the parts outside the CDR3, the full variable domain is EAGVAQSPRYKIIEKRQSVAFWCNPISGHATLYWYQQILGQGPKLLIQFQNNGVVDDSQLPKDRFSAERLKGVDSTLKIQPAKLEDSAVYLCASSLGWGRQETFIQETQYFGPGTRLLVL.